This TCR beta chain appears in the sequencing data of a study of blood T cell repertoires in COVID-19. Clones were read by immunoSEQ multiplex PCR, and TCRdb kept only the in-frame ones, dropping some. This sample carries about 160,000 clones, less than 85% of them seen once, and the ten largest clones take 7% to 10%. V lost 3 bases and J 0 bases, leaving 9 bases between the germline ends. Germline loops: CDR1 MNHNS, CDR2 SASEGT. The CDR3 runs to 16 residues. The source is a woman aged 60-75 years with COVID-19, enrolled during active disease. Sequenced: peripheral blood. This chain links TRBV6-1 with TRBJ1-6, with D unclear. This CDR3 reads CASSEDSNSYNSPLHF. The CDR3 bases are TGTGCCAGCAGTGAGGACTCCAACTCCTATAATTCACCCCTCCACTTT.